The 10 T cell receptor beta chains listed next were all sequenced from one sample in a study of T cell responses to AZD1222 COVID-19 vaccine. Here immunoSEQ multiplex PCR was the method, and the copy in TCRdb shows in-frame clones only, minus some. The sample consists of approximately 140,000 clones, under 95% of them appearing once. The input for sequencing was peripheral blood, taken on day 0 of AZD1222 vaccination. The origin of the receptors is an adult in good health.

This chain joins TRBV7-9 and TRBJ2-7, with 7 bases fitting TRBD2. J lost 5 bases, V lost 8 bases, and 12 bases had no gene match. There are 14 residues in the CDR3. CDR1 SEHNR and CDR2 FQNEAQ come from the germline V gene (reference sequence). In nucleotides, the CDR3 is TGTGCCAGCCGCCCGACTGGGAGGGTCGACGAGCAGTACTTC. Residues: CASRPTGRVDEQYF.

The rearrangement joins TRBV28 to TRBJ1-3, with D hard to call. Looked up from germline, CDR1 is MDHEN and CDR2 is SYDVKM. V dropped 7 bases and J dropped 5 bases, with 18 bases sitting between them. This CDR3 region has 15 residues. The CDR3 nucleotides read TGTGCCAGCACTCCGGGGATGGAAGCCAGAAACACCATATATTTT. It encodes CASTPGMEARNTIYF.

The chain links TRBV4-1 to TRBJ2-7, with D hard to call. Germline V gives CDR1 MGHRA, CDR2 YSYEKL. The V end was cut by 4 bases, the J end by 3 bases, with 10 bases between. The CDR3 is 13 residues long. CDR3 in DNA: TGCGCCAGCAGCCTGACACTTCACTACGAGCAGTACTTC. Its protein is CASSLTLHYEQYF.

This clone was seen a single time. The chain recombines TRBV2 with TRBJ1-1, with TRBD1 as a possible D gene (6 bases). The CDR3 consists of 12 residues. Germline lookup yields CDR1 SNHLY and CDR2 FYNNEI. V dropped 6 bases and J dropped 3 bases, with 8 bases sitting between them. The CDR3 sequence: CASRRGYTEAFF. The CDR3 region has the DNA TGTGCCAGCAGGAGGGGGTACACTGAAGCTTTCTTT.

The genes are TRBV6-4 and TRBJ2-3; D might be TRBD1 (6 bases). Germline assignment: CDR1 MRHNA and CDR2 SNTAGT. V was trimmed by 6 bases and J by 0 bases, leaving 10 bases between them. The CDR3 extends over 14 amino acids. The CDR3 DNA is TGTGCCAGCAGCCAAACAGGGAGCACAGATACGCAGTATTTT. Translating it yields CASSQTGSTDTQYF.

The chain employs TRBV6-5 and TRBJ1-2; D is unresolved. The CDR3 has 14 amino acids. The V gene's germline CDR1 is MNHEY and CDR2 SVGAGI. Trimming left V 2 bases short and J 4 bases short, with 11 bases between. CDR3 sequence (DNA): TGTGCCAGCAGTTACACGGACGGGTTCTATGGCTACACCTTC. Translation gives CASSYTDGFYGYTF.

The chain couples TRBV6-1 to TRBJ1-2; 7 bases align to TRBD1. CDR3 size: 14 residues. J was trimmed by 3 bases and V by 4 bases; bases with no gene match: 5. CDR1 MNHNS and CDR2 SASEGT come from the germline V gene. The CDR3 DNA sequence: TGTGCCAGCAGTGGCAGGGGGAGGTACTATGGCTACACCTTC. This encodes CASSGRGRYYGYTF.

The chain couples TRBV15 to TRBJ1-1; D uncertain. V was cut by 0 bases and J by 4 bases, with 15 bases left in between. Per the germline V gene, CDR1 is LNHNV and CDR2 is YYDKDF (reference sequence). CDR3 length: 16 residues. DNA for the CDR3: TGTGCCACCAGCAGAGATCAAAGGTTGGGTAGCACTGAAGCTTTCTTT. It codes for CATSRDQRLGSTEAFF.

The chain uses TRBV6-2 or TRBV6-3 and TRBJ2-5; 9 nucleotides agree with TRBD1. Trimming cost V 6 bases and J 5 bases; bases outside gene matches: 7. The CDR3 covers 14 residues. Germline CDR1 is MNHEY and CDR2 is SVGEGT. CDR3 DNA sequence: TGTGCCAGCAGCTATGGGACAGGGCACGAGACCCAGTACTTC. Encoded protein: CASSYGTGHETQYF.

The chain recombines TRBV28 with TRBJ2-3; TRBD1 aligns across 8 bases. The CDR3 contains 16 residues. Germline V gives CDR1 MDHEN, CDR2 SYDVKM. V lost 6 bases to trimming and J lost 2 bases; unmatched junction nucleotides: 10. The DNA of the CDR3 is TGTGCCAGCAGCAGATTGGGACAGGTTACCACAGATACGCAGTATTTT. Protein sequence: CASSRLGQVTTDTQYF.